This is a list of T cell receptor beta chains from one sample in a study of T cell responses to AZD1222 COVID-19 vaccine. Only in-frame clones appear in the TCRdb table, and some are missing; sequencing was by immunoSEQ multiplex PCR. The repertoire holds around 160,000 clones, with roughly nine tenths as singletons. The input for sequencing was peripheral blood, taken on day 0 of AZD1222 vaccination. The receptors here all came from an adult in good health. CDR3s include the opening cysteine and the closing phenylalanine or tryptophan. The D gene is left open where the match is weak. Part of the rows lack a size; the others show once, few, many or a class for expanded clones.

D,V,J,size,DNA,CDR3
-,TRBV6-2/TRBV6-3,TRBJ2-5,once,TGTGCCAGCAGTTACGGTTTAGTAGTATCCCAAGAGACCCAGTACTTC,CASSYGLVVSQETQYF
-,TRBV27,TRBJ1-2,-,TGTGCCAGCAGTTCGAGGGGCGCGTACGGCTATACCTTC,CASSSRGAYGYTF
-,TRBV6-5,TRBJ2-7,-,TGTGCCGGCAGTTACTCAAGGGCGTACGAGCAGTACTTC,CAGSYSRAYEQYF
-,TRBV7-2,TRBJ1-5,once,TGTGCCAGCAGCTTAGTCGGTGGGGGAAATCAGCCCCAGCATTTT,CASSLVGGGNQPQHF
TRBD2,TRBV10-3,TRBJ2-7,-,TGTGCCATCAGTGCCGAGCGGGAGGGCCTTGGAGAGCAGTACTTC,CAISAEREGLGEQYF
TRBD1,TRBV11-3,TRBJ1-4,-,TGTGCCAGCAGCCCAGTAAGGGGGCGAGGTGAAAAACTGTTTTTT,CASSPVRGRGEKLFF
TRBD1,TRBV5-4,TRBJ1-6,-,TGTGCCAGCAGCTTGGTCGGGCAGGGGGATTCACCCCTCCACTTT,CASSLVGQGDSPLHF
-,TRBV19,TRBJ1-2,-,TGTGCCAGTAGTATATCCCGGGACAAATACTATGGCTACACCTTC,CASSISRDKYYGYTF
TRBD2,TRBV10-1,TRBJ2-3,-,TGCGCCAGCAGTGCACACCCCGGGACTAGCGAAGGATTCACAGATACGCAGTATTTT,CASSAHPGTSEGFTDTQYF
-,TRBV21-1,TRBJ2-6,-,TGTGCCAGCAGCAAAGGTTCGGCACAGCGATCCTCTGGGGCCAACGTCCTGACTTTC,CASSKGSAQRSSGANVLTF
TRBD2,TRBV5-6,TRBJ2-5,-,TGTGCCAGCAGCTTGGCCCTAGCGGCCCAAGAGACCCAGTACTTC,CASSLALAAQETQYF
-,TRBV19,TRBJ1-1,once,TGTGCCAGTAGTATAGGGACAGCTTCGAACACTGAAGCTTTCTTT,CASSIGTASNTEAFF
-,TRBV6-2/TRBV6-3,TRBJ2-2,-,TGTGCCAGCAGTTACTCGGGCATCGGGGAGCTGTTTTTT,CASSYSGIGELFF
-,TRBV5-6,TRBJ1-1,-,TGTGCCAGCAGCGGGGGGGTGAACACTGAAGCTTTCTTT,CASSGGVNTEAFF
TRBD1,TRBV6-2/TRBV6-3,TRBJ2-7,-,TGTGCCAGCAGTTACTGGCAGGGGGACGAGCAGTACTTC,CASSYWQGDEQYF
-,TRBV13,TRBJ1-2,-,TGTGCCAGCAGCTTAGGGAAAGGTGGTTATGGCTACACCTTC,CASSLGKGGYGYTF
-,TRBV5-5,TRBJ2-1,-,TGTGCCAGCAGCCTCCACGGACTTGCTGAGCAGTTCTTC,CASSLHGLAEQFF
-,TRBV6-4,TRBJ2-1,-,TGTGCCAGCAGTGACTCTTGGGGTGAGCAGTTCTTC,CASSDSWGEQFF
TRBD1,TRBV11-2,TRBJ1-1,-,TGTGCCAGCAGCTTAGACCTCGCCAGGGGGATGAACACTGAAGCTTTCTTT,CASSLDLARGMNTEAFF
TRBD2,TRBV7-2,TRBJ2-2,-,TGTGCCACACCGGGACTAGCGGCGAACACCGGGGAGCTGTTTTTT,CATPGLAANTGELFF
TRBD2,TRBV11-3,TRBJ2-7,-,TGTGCCAGCAGCGGGGACTACTACTACGAGCAGTACTTC,CASSGDYYYEQYF
-,TRBV19,TRBJ2-7,-,TGTGCCAGTGGGCAGGTGGGGAATCCCTACGAGCAGTACTTC,CASGQVGNPYEQYF
-,TRBV28,TRBJ1-2,-,TGTGCCAGCAGCGACAGCTACGATCTCAACTATGGCTACACCTTC,CASSDSYDLNYGYTF
-,TRBV18,TRBJ1-2,-,TGTGCCAGCTCACTTGAAACACAGGGTTATGGCTACACCTTC,CASSLETQGYGYTF
-,TRBV25-1,TRBJ2-3,-,TGTGCCAGCAGTCGGGACATCACAGATACGCAGTATTTT,CASSRDITDTQYF
-,TRBV5-6,TRBJ1-4,few,TGTGCCAGCAGCTTCAGTTGGGGTACGGCAACTAATGAAAAACTGTTTTTT,CASSFSWGTATNEKLFF
-,TRBV2,TRBJ1-5,-,TGTGCCAGCAGTGAAAGCGGGCCCCAGCATTTT,CASSESGPQHF
TRBD2,TRBV5-1,TRBJ2-3,-,TGCGCCAGCGCAACTGGAGCGGGAGTCCTGACAGATACGCAGTATTTT,CASATGAGVLTDTQYF
-,TRBV9,TRBJ1-2,-,TGTGCCAGCAGACGCGGCAGCCTGGAGGGAGACTATGGCTACACCTTC,CASRRGSLEGDYGYTF
TRBD1,TRBV5-1,TRBJ2-7,once,TGCGCCAGCAGCGCCACGGGACAGCCCTTGTTGGACGAGCAGTACTTC,CASSATGQPLLDEQYF
TRBD1,TRBV5-1,TRBJ2-7,-,TGCGCCAGCAAACTCCGGGACAGGGACTCCTACGAGCAGTACTTC,CASKLRDRDSYEQYF
TRBD1,TRBV11-2,TRBJ1-2,-,TGTGCCAGCAGCTTAGGAAGAGGGACAGGGACCGGCTACACCTTC,CASSLGRGTGTGYTF
-,TRBV28,TRBJ1-2,few,TGTGCCAGCACCGATTCTTGGGGCTACACCTTC,CASTDSWGYTF
-,TRBV24-1,TRBJ2-1,-,TGTGCCACCAGTGATTTTCCAGGGGAAACCTCCTACAATGAGCAGTTCTTC,CATSDFPGETSYNEQFF
-,TRBV5-6,TRBJ1-6,-,TGTGCCAGCAGCTTGGAACCACAGCAGTTTAATTCACCCCTCCACTTT,CASSLEPQQFNSPLHF